Following are 32 T cell receptor beta chains from one sample sequenced in a study of CXCR3-negative and CXCR3-positive naive CD8 T cells. With UMI labels, 5' RACE was used to prepare the TRB cDNA libraries. TCRdb re-called the 5' RACE reads; every CDR3 protein appears as one record, without DNA. Its clone listing holds roughly 110,000 distinct CDR3 sequences. Study-level findings and limits: TRB CDR3s were more hydrophobic in CXCR3-positive than in CXCR3-negative naive cells.

For these TCRs, the target antigens are not known. The sample consisted of naive CXCR3+ CD8+ T cells from blood. Subset specified: CD45RO-CCR7+CD27+CD95- naive CD8+ T cells expressing CXCR3 (TNR3+). Receptor source: a human donor in good health. Some clones in this sample may be carry-over from other donors' samples.

The chain recombines TRBV20-1 with TRBJ2-7; TCRdb picks TRBD2, but there is no DNA to check that call. Germline V gene lookup returns CDR1 DFQATT and CDR2 SNEGSKA (reference sequence). The CDR3 spans 14 residues. The CDR3 sequence is CSARVWPPTYEQYF.

This chain connects TRBV7-9 to TRBJ1-5; the D gene TCRdb calls, TRBD1, cannot be checked with no DNA. This CDR3 spans 14 amino acids. The V gene's germline CDR1 is SEHNR and CDR2 FQNEAQ (reference sequence). The CDR3 sequence: CASSSTGSNQPQHF.

The gene calls are TRBV12-3 or TRBV12-4 and TRBJ2-5. The length of the CDR3 is 16 residues. The CDR3 loop reads CASSPYHTGSRETQYF.

This chain connects TRBV6-5 to TRBJ2-1. The germline V gene encodes CDR1 MNHEY and CDR2 SVGAGI. The CDR3 has 16 residues. CDR3 amino acids: CASSYSTSGTYNEQFF.

The chain employs TRBV7-3 and TRBJ2-1. Germline V CDR1 and CDR2: SGHTA, FQGTGA. This CDR3 is built from 13 residues. The CDR3 sequence is CASSFAAYNEQFF.

The chain uses TRBV12-3 or TRBV12-4 and TRBJ2-7; the TRBD1 assignment by TCRdb is unverifiable without DNA. This CDR3 has 13 residues. CDR3 in amino acids: CASRLGGSVEQYF.

This CDR3 reads CASSPPGLAGGPFNEQFF. The chain carries TRBV7-9 and TRBJ2-1; TCRdb's assignment of TRBD2 cannot be checked, as there is no DNA. From germline, CDR1 is SEHNR and CDR2 FQNEAQ (reference sequence). CDR3 size: 18 residues.

The chain joins TRBV10-3 to TRBJ2-2; TCRdb picks TRBD2, but there is no DNA to check that call. The CDR3 runs to 16 residues. CDR1 is ENHRY and CDR2 is SYGVKD in the germline V gene. Here the CDR3 reads CAIRPGIASNTGELFF.

The rearrangement links TRBV27 to TRBJ2-5. This CDR3 is built from 15 residues. Germline CDR1 reads MNHEY; CDR2 reads SMNVEV (reference sequence). The CDR3 sequence: CASAAGRFKQETQYF.

This chain uses TRBV5-5 with TRBJ2-2. The CDR3 contains 14 residues. Germline CDR1 reads SGHKS; CDR2 reads YYEKEE (reference sequence). CDR3 protein: CASSLDQNTGELFF.

The J gene is TRBJ2-1, the V gene TRBV5-1; TCRdb picks TRBD2, but there is no DNA to check that call. The CDR3 loop spans 19 amino acids. Germline V gives CDR1 SGHRS, CDR2 YFSETQ. This chain's CDR3 is CASSWGLAGGPSSYNEQFF.

V gene TRBV4-1 combines with J gene TRBJ2-3; checking the TCRdb D call of TRBD2 is not possible without DNA. Germline loops: CDR1 MGHRA, CDR2 YSYEKL. This CDR3 spans 18 amino acids. The chain's CDR3 is CASSLGRARVSLTDTQYF.

The rearrangement uses TRBV13 and TRBJ2-2. The CDR3 extends over 16 amino acids. Germline V gene sequence: CDR1 PRHDT, CDR2 FYEKMQ (reference sequence). CDR3 protein: CASSLEPTSNTGELFF.

This sequence joins TRBV28 and TRBJ1-2; the D call from TCRdb, TRBD1, cannot be confirmed without DNA. The CDR3 totals 13 residues. Germline V gene data show CDR1 as MDHEN and CDR2 as SYDVKM. The CDR3 reads CASSLRDRYGYTF.

The chain joins TRBV7-6 to TRBJ2-3; TCRdb selects TRBD2, and the lack of DNA leaves this call unchecked. Germline CDR1 and CDR2: SGHVS and FNYEAQ. CDR3 length: 17 amino acids. The CDR3 protein is CASSGTSGGADTYTQYF.

The J gene is TRBJ2-1, the V gene TRBV28; TCRdb returns TRBD2, unconfirmable since there is no DNA. There are 15 residues in the CDR3. CDR1 and CDR2 (germline): MDHEN, SYDVKM. The CDR3 region is CASSRTSDTYNEQFF.

The V call is TRBV7-9, the J call TRBJ2-1; without DNA, the TCRdb call of TRBD1 cannot be checked. CDR1 and CDR2 (germline): SEHNR, FQNEAQ (reference sequence). This CDR3 has 14 amino acids. CDR3 sequence reads: CASSPPGHPDEQFF.

V is TRBV5-6 and J is TRBJ2-7; no DNA is available, so the TRBD1 call from TCRdb remains unchecked. There are 14 residues in the CDR3. Looked up from germline, CDR1 is SGHDT and CDR2 is YYEEEE. This CDR3 is CASRTTDRGGEQYF.

The chain carries TRBV4-3 and TRBJ2-7; TCRdb designates TRBD2, a call that cannot be tested without DNA. The CDR3 loop spans 15 amino acids. Germline V gene sequence: CDR1 LGHNA, CDR2 YSLEER. CDR3: CASSQVPKGGYEQYF.

The chain employs TRBV7-3 and TRBJ2-7; as DNA is missing, the TRBD1 call by TCRdb cannot be tested. This CDR3 is built from 15 residues. CDR1 is SGHTA and CDR2 is FQGTGA in the germline V gene. Here the CDR3 reads CASSLGIGQKNEQYF.

V usage is TRBV7-9 and J usage is TRBJ2-3; TCRdb returns TRBD2, unconfirmable since there is no DNA. CDR3 length equals 16 residues. CDR1 and CDR2 from the germline V gene are SEHNR and FQNEAQ (reference sequence). CDR3 sequence reads: CASSQRTSGDLDTQYF.

The V call is TRBV7-9, the J call TRBJ2-7; with no DNA, the TCRdb D assignment of TRBD1 cannot be verified. The V gene's germline CDR1 is SEHNR and CDR2 FQNEAQ (reference sequence). CDR3 length: 17 residues. The CDR3 loop reads CASSPSRDREYQDEQYF.

V is TRBV11-2 and J is TRBJ2-7; the D call from TCRdb, TRBD1, cannot be confirmed without DNA. Germline values: CDR1 SGHAT, CDR2 FQNNGV. CDR3 size: 14 residues. The CDR3 here is CASSFGQGFYEQYF.

V usage is TRBV7-9 and J usage is TRBJ2-1. The germline CDR1 and CDR2 sequences are SEHNR and FQNEAQ (reference sequence). There are 11 residues in the CDR3. This CDR3 reads CASSKSNEQFF. The full variable domain, rest sourced from reference TRBV7-9 and TRBJ2-1, is DTGVSQNPRHKITKRGQNVTFRCDPISEHNRLYWYRQTLGQGPEFLTYFQNEAQLEKSRLLSDRFSAERPKGSFSTLEIQRTEQGDSAMYLCASSKSNEQFFGPGTRLTVL.

The chain couples TRBV4-3 to TRBJ2-3; TCRdb reports TRBD2, a call that lacks DNA to check it against. The CDR3 spans 17 residues. CDR1 is LGHNA, CDR2 YSLEER, per germline. CDR3 loop: CASSQVATSGGLNTQYF.

The chain couples TRBV5-6 to TRBJ2-7; TCRdb's D call of TRBD1 is untestable without DNA. Germline V gene data show CDR1 as SGHDT and CDR2 as YYEEEE. The CDR3 contains 14 residues. This chain's CDR3 is CASSYGGGIHEQYF.

The chain links TRBV6-2 or TRBV6-3 to TRBJ2-3. This CDR3 spans 13 amino acids. CDR1 and CDR2 from the germline V gene are MNHEY and SVGEGT. The CDR3 loop is CASSSAAFRTQYF.

V usage is TRBV6-5 and J usage is TRBJ1-4; the D call of TRBD1 rests on TCRdb alone, since no DNA is present to check it. Germline V gives CDR1 MNHEY, CDR2 SVGAGI. This CDR3 spans 13 amino acids. CDR3 protein: CAIGQGIGEKLFF.

The rearrangement joins TRBV28 to TRBJ1-2; TCRdb's D call of TRBD1 is untestable without DNA. CDR3 length equals 16 residues. Germline lookup yields CDR1 MDHEN and CDR2 SYDVKM. Here the CDR3 reads CASSPIHGTGGLGYTF.

The chain joins TRBV6-6 to TRBJ2-7; the TRBD2 assignment by TCRdb is unverifiable without DNA. This CDR3 is built from 16 residues. The germline V gene encodes CDR1 MNHNY and CDR2 SVGAGI (reference sequence). The CDR3 here is CASSEGQAGGAYEQYF.

V is TRBV28 and J is TRBJ2-1; TCRdb indicates TRBD1, and absent DNA this call remains unverified. The CDR3 length is 13 residues. Germline assignment: CDR1 MDHEN and CDR2 SYDVKM. CDR3 sequence reads: CASSLDADNEQFF. The variable domain in full, completed from reference TRBV28 and TRBJ2-1, reads DVKVTQSSRYLVKRTGEKVFLECVQDMDHENMFWYRQDPGLGLRLIYFSYDVKMKEKGDIPEGYSVSREKKERFSLILESASTNQTSMYLCASSLDADNEQFFGPGTRLTVL.

This chain links TRBV7-9 with TRBJ2-3; TCRdb lists TRBD2, though no DNA is available to test this call. The CDR3 contains 16 residues. Germline V gene lookup returns CDR1 SEHNR and CDR2 FQNEAQ (reference sequence). CDR3 amino acids: CASSSPLAGGADTQYF.